This TCR beta chain was identified in a study of CD8+ T cells in alopecia areata. Treatment: oral pan-JAK inhibitor, 5-10 mg twice daily. Peripheral blood and lesional scalp punch biopsies came from alopecia areata patients. RNA was isolated and reverse transcribed to cDNA, the sequencing template. Generated by immunoSEQ multiplex PCR, the TCRdb table keeps only in-frame clones and is missing some. The sample lists 70,000 or so clones, 29% occurring once. Study-wide points: Many expanded lesional clones stayed in scalp and blood while on tofacitinib.

The CDR3 is 16 residues long. The ends lost 4 bases at V and 6 bases at J; junction bases unmatched: 10. CDR1 and CDR2 (germline): MGHDK, SYGVNS. Turning to this clone: Its antigen is unidentified.

The sequenced sample was CD8+ T cells sorted from blood, obtained at week 4, from a patient treated with tofacitinib. This chain connects TRBV25-1 to TRBJ1-5, with TRBD1 matching 9 bases. The sequence was obtained from a human donor with alopecia areata. In DNA form, the CDR3 reads TGTGCCAGCAGTGGGGACAGGGCGGACCCGGGTCAGCCCCAGCATTTT. This sequence encodes CASSGDRADPGQPQHF.